Listed below are T cell receptor beta chains from one sample, sequenced in a study of T-cell reconstitution after alpha-beta-depleted transplantation in children. TCRdb re-called the PCR reads with MiXCR, one entry per CDR3 protein. The table has about 610,000 distinct CDR3 sequences, over 9.5% seen once. Sequenced material: PBMCs from the stem cell graft donor, taken from the stem cell graft. The receptors derive from a human donor who donated a stem cell graft to a child with acute myeloid leukemia. The CDR3 runs from the conserved cysteine through the conserved F or W. A D gene is named only where the DNA matches it firmly. Rows give clone size only sometimes, using once, few, many, or a class for an expanded clone.

cdr3_length	clone_size	j_call	d_call	v_call	cdr3_aa	cdr3_nt
15	few	TRBJ2-1	TRBD2	TRBV7-3	CASSLYGGDYNEQFF	TGTGCCAGCAGCTTATATGGGGGGGACTACAATGAGCAGTTCTTC
15	once	TRBJ2-5	TRBD2	TRBV15	CATSRVLADPGTQYF	TGTGCCACCAGCAGGGTACTAGCGGACCCAGGGACCCAGTACTTC
14	many	TRBJ1-4	.	TRBV25-1	CASSVDSLNEKLFF	TGTGCCAGCAGTGTGGACAGCCTTAATGAAAAACTGTTTTTT
14	many	TRBJ1-2	.	TRBV5-1	CASSPSGGNYGYTF	TGCGCCAGCAGCCCGAGCGGGGGCAACTATGGCTACACCTTC
14	few	TRBJ1-1	TRBD1	TRBV7-3	CASSWTGTKTEAFF	TGTGCCAGCAGCTGGACAGGGACCAAGACTGAAGCTTTCTTT
13	.	TRBJ2-3	.	TRBV25-1	CASSEVGVDTQYF	TGTGCCAGCAGTGAGGTGGGGGTGGATACGCAGTATTTT
15	few	TRBJ2-1	.	TRBV4-3	CAGYKGDPAYNEQFF	TGCGCCGGCTACAAGGGGGACCCAGCCTACAATGAGCAGTTCTTC
14	.	TRBJ1-1	TRBD1	TRBV20-1	CSATRDRGQGEAFF	TGCAGTGCGACCCGGGACAGGGGGCAGGGTGAAGCTTTCTTT
13	.	TRBJ2-7	.	TRBV20-1	CTLGLPQSYEQYF	TGCACGCTCGGACTCCCCCAGTCTTACGAGCAGTACTTC
14	.	TRBJ1-1	.	TRBV12-3/TRBV12-4	CASRASGANTEAFF	TGTGCCAGCAGGGCTTCCGGGGCGAACACTGAAGCTTTCTTT
14	many	TRBJ2-7	TRBD2	TRBV3-1	CASSQEAGGYEQYF	TGTGCCAGCAGCCAAGAGGCGGGAGGATACGAGCAGTACTTC
14	few	TRBJ2-1	TRBD1	TRBV6-1	CASTRQGATNEQLF	TGTGCCAGCACCAGACAGGGGGCTACCAATGAGCAGCTCTTC
15	few	TRBJ1-1	.	TRBV5-1	CASSLGLQGYTEAFF	TGCGCCAGCAGCTTGGGGCTTCAGGGCTACACTGAAGCTTTCTTT
17	few	TRBJ2-1	.	TRBV7-2	CASSQPRGGSLYNEQFF	TGTGCCAGCAGTCAACCCAGGGGCGGGAGCCTATACAATGAGCAGTTCTTC
15	many	TRBJ1-3	.	TRBV11-2	CASSDRRRGGNTIYF	TGTGCCAGCAGCGACCGCCGTAGGGGTGGAAACACCATATATTTT
14	.	TRBJ2-7	.	TRBV29-1	CSVGETGSSYEQYF	TGCAGCGTTGGGGAAACAGGGAGCTCCTACGAGCAGTACTTC
16	few	TRBJ2-1	TRBD2	TRBV14	CASSQGGLAGAHEQFF	TGTGCCAGCAGCCAAGGGGGGCTAGCGGGAGCCCATGAGCAGTTCTTC
16	few	TRBJ2-3	.	TRBV3-1	CASSQDSSGSTDTQYF	TGTGCCAGCAGCCAAGATTCCAGCGGGAGCACAGATACGCAGTATTTT
13	.	TRBJ2-1	.	TRBV7-7	CASSPERGNEQFF	TGTGCTAGCAGCCCGGAAAGGGGCAATGAGCAGTTCTTC
11	many	TRBJ1-2	.	TRBV7-2	CASTPRNGYTF	TGTGCCAGCACCCCCCGAAATGGCTACACCTTC
15	many	TRBJ2-1	.	TRBV24-1	CATSDLAANYNEQFF	TGTGCCACCAGTGATTTAGCGGCAAACTACAATGAGCAGTTCTTC
16	many	TRBJ2-3	.	TRBV7-2	CASSHLRGDRTDTQYF	TGTGCCAGCAGCCATCTCCGCGGAGATCGCACAGATACGCAGTATTTT
13	.	TRBJ2-1	TRBD2	TRBV7-3	CASSLSWSSGQVF	TGTGCCAGCAGCTTAAGCTGGTCTAGCGGTCAGGTCTTC
14	.	TRBJ2-2	.	TRBV2	CASSPITLTGELFF	TGTGCCAGCAGTCCAATTACATTAACCGGGGAGCTGTTTTTT
17	.	TRBJ2-1	.	TRBV12-3/TRBV12-4	CASSPPRRGGRYNEQFF	TGTGCCAGCAGTCCCCCAAGGAGGGGGGGACGGTACAATGAGCAGTTCTTC
14	few	TRBJ2-7	.	TRBV5-1	CASSLVGDSYEQYF	TGCGCCAGCAGCTTGGTGGGAGACTCCTACGAGCAGTACTTC
10	.	TRBJ2-7	.	TRBV7-2	CASGSEGQYF	TGTGCCAGCGGCTCGGAGGGGCAGTACTTC
13	many	TRBJ2-3	.	TRBV2	CASSGGPTDTQYF	TGTGCCAGCAGTGGGGGTCCCACAGATACGCAGTATTTT
14	many	TRBJ2-1	.	TRBV29-1	CSVEARSAYNEQFF	TGCAGCGTTGAAGCGAGGTCAGCATACAATGAGCAGTTCTTC
11	.	TRBJ2-5	.	TRBV12-3/TRBV12-4	CASKRTETQYF	TGTGCCAGCAAACGGACGGAGACCCAGTACTTC
14	.	TRBJ1-6	.	TRBV7-9	CASSLVRSGSPLHF	TGTGCCAGCAGCTTAGTAAGGTCGGGATCACCCCTCCACTTT
14	few	TRBJ2-3	.	TRBV20-1	CSATPSVGGDTQYF	TGCAGTGCTACCCCTAGTGTCGGGGGAGATACGCAGTATTTT
13	few	TRBJ2-3	.	TRBV4-3	CASSQDQGDTQYF	TGCGCCAGCAGCCAAGATCAAGGGGATACGCAGTATTTT
12	many	TRBJ1-5	.	TRBV20-1	CSAKEPSRPQHF	TGCAGTGCTAAAGAGCCATCTCGGCCCCAGCATTTT
16	.	TRBJ2-3	.	TRBV24-1	CATSDFQAGSQDTQYF	TGTGCCACCAGTGATTTCCAAGCGGGCTCCCAGGATACGCAGTATTTT
10	many	TRBJ2-5	.	TRBV28	CASFGETQYF	TGTGCCAGCTTCGGAGAGACCCAGTACTTC
15	many	TRBJ1-2	TRBD1	TRBV28	CASSLSRQGDYGYTF	TGTGCCAGCAGTTTAAGTAGGCAGGGGGACTATGGCTACACCTTC
14	few	TRBJ2-7	TRBD2	TRBV6-1	CASSERDYSYEQYF	TGTGCCAGCAGTGAAAGGGACTACTCTTACGAGCAGTACTTC
18	many	TRBJ2-1	.	TRBV11-1	CASSPRTIGRSGTNEQFF	TGTGCCAGCAGCCCCCGAACCATCGGGAGATCGGGGACCAATGAGCAGTTCTTC
15	many	TRBJ2-2	.	TRBV20-1	CSARDGRQYTGELFF	TGCAGTGCTAGAGATGGGAGGCAATACACCGGGGAGCTGTTTTTT
11	many	TRBJ2-1	.	TRBV15	CATNAYNEQFF	TGTGCCACCAATGCTTACAATGAGCAGTTCTTC
14	many	TRBJ2-3	.	TRBV7-8	CASSPPLGPDTQYF	TGTGCCAGCAGCCCACCCCTAGGCCCCGATACGCAGTATTTT
18	many	TRBJ2-7	.	TRBV7-6	CASSPSGVGRGFTYEQYF	TGTGCCAGCAGCCCCTCAGGGGTGGGCAGAGGGTTTACCTACGAGCAGTACTTC
15	few	TRBJ2-2	TRBD1	TRBV7-3	CASSGRDRNTGELFF	TGTGCCAGCAGCGGCCGGGACAGAAACACCGGGGAGCTGTTTTTT
14	many	TRBJ2-5	TRBD1	TRBV10-3	CATRMTGSQETQYF	TGTGCCACCAGGATGACAGGGTCGCAAGAGACCCAGTACTTC
14	few	TRBJ2-2	.	TRBV7-9	CASSPFTDAGELFF	TGTGCCAGCAGCCCCTTTACGGACGCCGGGGAGCTGTTTTTT
14	.	TRBJ2-2	.	TRBV20-1	CSARLGFGTGELFF	TGCAGTGCTAGGTTGGGGTTTGGGACCGGGGAGCTGTTTTTT
13	few	TRBJ2-7	.	TRBV14	CASSPPHYGEQYF	TGTGCCAGCAGCCCTCCCCACTATGGCGAGCAGTACTTC
14	many	TRBJ2-1	.	TRBV20-1	CSAREIGTYNEQFF	TGCAGTGCTAGAGAAATAGGCACTTACAATGAGCAGTTCTTC
15	.	TRBJ1-3	.	TRBV5-1	CASSPLGGGGNTIYF	TGCGCCAGCAGCCCCCTTGGAGGGGGAGGAAACACCATATATTTT
13	.	TRBJ2-7	.	TRBV5-1	CASSFGQDYEQYF	TGCGCCAGCAGCTTTGGACAAGACTACGAGCAGTACTTC
14	.	TRBJ2-7	.	TRBV4-3	CASSQVVLGGEQYF	TGCGCCAGCAGCCAAGTGGTTTTGGGCGGCGAGCAGTACTTC
16	.	TRBJ2-3	TRBD1	TRBV10-3	CAIRDPGQGGTDTQYF	TGTGCCATCAGAGATCCGGGACAGGGGGGGACAGATACGCAGTATTTT
16	few	TRBJ2-1	TRBD2	TRBV27	CASSIRVAGNYNEQFF	TGTGCCAGCAGTATCCGAGTAGCGGGGAACTACAATGAGCAGTTCTTC
15	.	TRBJ1-4	TRBD1	TRBV27	CASRSPGQGGEKLFF	TGTGCCAGCAGAAGTCCGGGACAGGGTGGTGAAAAACTGTTTTTT
17	.	TRBJ2-3	TRBD2	TRBV5-1	CASSQASSGRSTDTQYF	TGCGCCAGCAGTCAGGCTTCTAGCGGGAGAAGCACAGATACGCAGTATTTT
14	few	TRBJ2-7	TRBD1	TRBV5-1	CASRKTGGNYEQYF	TGCGCCAGCCGAAAGACAGGGGGAAACTACGAGCAGTACTTC
14	.	TRBJ2-2	TRBD2	TRBV3-1	CASRAGGGTGELFF	TGTGCCAGCAGGGCGGGAGGAGGAACCGGGGAGCTGTTTTTT